This T cell receptor (beta chain) is drawn from a study of control samples from healthy donors and cancer patients. CDR3 length: 12 amino acids. V was trimmed by 4 bases and J by 4 bases, leaving 5 bases between them. In germline, CDR1 is KGHDR, CDR2 SFDVKD. Here immunoSEQ multiplex PCR was the method, and the copy in TCRdb shows in-frame clones only, minus some. The sample shows approximately 97,000 clones, over 85% of them seen only once. This TCR came from a human donor in good health. The donor label of this sample is uncertain. This chain uses TRBV24-1 with TRBJ2-3, with D possibly being TRBD1 (5 bases). Sample: blood. CDR3 residues: CATSEGADTQYF. The CDR3 DNA reads as TGTGCCACCAGTGAAGGGGCAGATACGCAGTATTTT.